The 5 T cell receptor beta chains below were found in one sample sequenced in a study of T cell repertoires in cytomegalovirus infection. TCRdb analysed the reads with MiXCR anew, one entry per CDR3 protein. The sample holds some 300,000 distinct CDR3 sequences, roughly 15% seen once. The sequenced sample consisted of PBMCs. The receptors were gathered from a human donor in good health (CMV status not recorded). Some clones in this sample may be carry-over from other donors' samples.

The rearrangement links TRBV4-1 to TRBJ2-1; 7 nucleotides agree with TRBD2. Trimming at V came to 1 base and at J to 3 bases, leaving 3 bases not matched to a gene. The length of the CDR3 is 15 residues. Germline CDR1 reads MGHRA; CDR2 reads YSYEKL. The CDR3 spells CASSQAGLDYNEQFF. The CDR3 DNA is TGCGCCAGCAGCCAAGCCGGACTAGACTACAATGAGCAGTTCTTC.

This clonotype was recorded many times. The chain links TRBV7-2 to TRBJ1-2; D is uncertain. Germline V gives CDR1 SGHTA, CDR2 FQGNSA. There are 15 residues in the CDR3. Trimming stripped 1 base from V and 4 bases from J, with 13 bases between. The CDR3 here is CASSLETAAGYGYTF. The DNA for the CDR3 is TGTGCCAGCAGCTTAGAAACGGCGGCAGGCTATGGCTACACCTTC.

The sample holds many counts of this clonotype. This chain uses TRBV7-8 with TRBJ1-6, with 12 nucleotides matching TRBD1. In germline, CDR1 is SGHVS, CDR2 FQNEAQ. With 1 base clipped from V and 7 bases from J, the junction kept 2 bases outside the gene matches. The CDR3 contains 16 residues. The CDR3 reads CASSLVGTGGNSPLHF. The CDR3 DNA follows: TGTGCCAGCAGCTTAGTCGGGACAGGGGGCAATTCACCCCTCCACTTT.

This sequence joins TRBV3-1 and TRBJ1-1, with D possibly being TRBD1 (5 bases). The CDR3 consists of 15 residues. The V end lost 8 bases, the J end lost 0 bases, and 16 bases lay between the germline ends. In germline, CDR1 is LGHDT, CDR2 YNNKEL (reference sequence). This chain's CDR3 is CASERRGTMNTEAFF. CDR3 sequence (DNA): TGTGCCAGCGAAAGGCGGGGCACCATGAACACTGAAGCTTTCTTT. Filled out from reference TRBV3-1 and TRBJ1-1, the complete variable domain reads DTAVSQTPKYLVTQMGNDKSIKCEQNLGHDTMYWYKQDSKKFLKIMFSYNNKELIINETVPNRFSPKSPDKAHLNLHINSLELGDSAVYFCASERRGTMNTEAFFGQGTRLTVV.

V usage is TRBV4-1 and J usage is TRBJ1-1; no clear D gene. Germline loops: CDR1 MGHRA, CDR2 YSYEKL. The CDR3 is 13 amino acids. Trimming removed 1 base from V and 11 bases from J, with 14 bases in between. The CDR3 DNA reads as TGCGCCAGCAGCCAAGGTGGCGGCCCGTCGGCTTTCTTT. Translated: CASSQGGGPSAFF.